The 24 T cell receptor beta chains reported below all come from one sample, sequenced in a study of monozygotic twins with inflammatory bowel disease. Each CDR3 protein gets one entry in TCRdb, which reprocessed the 5' RACE reads and gives no DNA. The repertoire table contains under 130,000 distinct CDR3 sequences. The sample taken for sequencing was blood. The receptors were gathered from a human donor with ulcerative colitis or Crohn's disease, or a healthy co-twin of an affected twin (not recorded which).

This CDR3 reads CATVIAPMGGTEAFF. The V gene is TRBV7-9, the J gene TRBJ1-1; checking the TCRdb D call of TRBD1 is not possible without DNA. CDR3 size: 15 residues. The germline V gene has CDR1 SEHNR and CDR2 FQNEAQ (reference sequence).

V usage is TRBV5-5 and J usage is TRBJ2-1; TCRdb calls TRBD1, which cannot be checked without DNA. CDR3 length equals 14 residues. Germline V gives CDR1 SGHKS, CDR2 YYEKEE (reference sequence). CDR3 loop: CASSSPDRGNEQFF.

The gene calls are TRBV5-1 and TRBJ2-3; TCRdb returns TRBD1, unconfirmable since there is no DNA. The CDR3 covers 16 residues. Germline values: CDR1 SGHRS, CDR2 YFSETQ. CDR3: CASSLFNPRSTDTQYF.

The V call is TRBV7-2, the J call TRBJ1-5; TCRdb calls TRBD1, which cannot be checked without DNA. Germline assignment: CDR1 SGHTA and CDR2 FQGNSA. This CDR3 has 16 amino acids. CDR3 sequence: CASSMTGSDSNQPQHF.

The rearrangement links TRBV29-1 to TRBJ2-7. The CDR3 loop spans 12 amino acids. Germline CDR1 SQVTM, CDR2 ANQGSEA. This CDR3 is CSVERPSGEQYF.

V usage is TRBV20-1 and J usage is TRBJ1-5; the D gene TCRdb calls, TRBD1, cannot be checked with no DNA. CDR3 length: 16 residues. Germline CDR1 reads DFQATT; CDR2 reads SNEGSKA (reference sequence). This CDR3 is CSAKKLGASPEGPQHF.

The chain carries TRBV6-1 and TRBJ2-3; the TCRdb D gene call, TRBD1, has no DNA to confirm it. Germline loops: CDR1 MNHNS, CDR2 SASEGT. The length of the CDR3 is 15 residues. CDR3 sequence: CASRREGAMTNTQYF.

The chain joins TRBV10-3 to TRBJ2-7; TCRdb returns TRBD2, unconfirmable since there is no DNA. The CDR3 runs 15 residues. Germline V lookup: CDR1 ENHRY, CDR2 SYGVKD. The CDR3 region is CAIRAGLESTYEQYF.

V gene TRBV19 combines with J gene TRBJ1-2. The CDR3 is made up of 14 amino acids. The germline V gene has CDR1 LNHDA and CDR2 SQIVND (reference sequence). CDR3 residues: CASSIDQQTYGYTF.

The chain combines TRBV7-2 with TRBJ1-2; lacking DNA, the TRBD1 call made by TCRdb goes unchecked. CDR1 and CDR2 from the germline V gene are SGHTA and FQGNSA. The CDR3 has 14 amino acids. The CDR3 sequence is CASSLDDRNYGYTF.

The CDR3 loop is CASMRGYTQYF. The chain is built from TRBV10-2 and TRBJ2-3. The CDR3 is 11 amino acids. CDR1 and CDR2 (germline): WSHSY, SAAADI.

The rearrangement links TRBV20-1 to TRBJ1-4; TCRdb names TRBD1, which stays unverified in the absence of DNA. The CDR3 extends over 13 amino acids. Germline V gives CDR1 DFQATT, CDR2 SNEGSKA (reference sequence). This chain's CDR3 is CSASGTRTEKLFF.

The rearrangement links TRBV29-1 to TRBJ2-1. The germline gives CDR1 SQVTM, CDR2 ANQGSEA. The CDR3 spans 13 residues. The CDR3 region is CSVRGFSYNEQFF.

The chain couples TRBV18 to TRBJ1-1. CDR1 KGHSH and CDR2 LQKENI come from the germline V gene. This CDR3 comprises 15 residues. CDR3 sequence reads: CASSPLENTNTEAFF.

This sequence joins TRBV5-1 and TRBJ1-5; with no DNA, the TCRdb D assignment of TRBD1 cannot be verified. The CDR3 consists of 15 residues. The germline V gene encodes CDR1 SGHRS and CDR2 YFSETQ. CDR3 amino acids: CASSLQGYSNQPQHF.

J is TRBJ2-6 and V is TRBV11-3; TCRdb picks TRBD1, but there is no DNA to check that call. Germline assignment: CDR1 SGHNT and CDR2 YENEEA. The CDR3 has 15 amino acids. This CDR3 reads CASSDPVSGANVLTF. Drawing the rest from reference TRBV11-3 and TRBJ2-6, the complete variable domain is EAGVVQSPRYKIIEKKQPVAFWCNPISGHNTLYWYLQNLGQGPELLIRYENEEAVDDSQLPKDRFSAERLKGVDSTLKIQPAELGDSAVYLCASSDPVSGANVLTFGAGSRLTVL.

J is TRBJ2-2 and V is TRBV7-9. CDR3 length equals 15 residues. CDR1 and CDR2 from the germline V gene are SEHNR and FQNEAQ (reference sequence). The CDR3 loop reads CASSRWTENTGELFF.

The rearrangement links TRBV7-9 to TRBJ1-2. The CDR3 spans 15 residues. Germline values: CDR1 SEHNR, CDR2 FQNEAQ (reference sequence). CDR3 amino acids: CASSLVPDSGYGYTF.

The chain uses TRBV5-5 and TRBJ2-7; absent DNA, TCRdb's TRBD1 call cannot be checked. The CDR3 is made up of 12 amino acids. Germline V gene sequence: CDR1 SGHKS, CDR2 YYEKEE (reference sequence). CDR3 in amino acids: CASSPGGWEQYF.

This chain uses TRBV7-2 with TRBJ1-5; checking the TCRdb D call of TRBD1 is not possible without DNA. The CDR3 loop spans 16 amino acids. The germline CDR1 and CDR2 sequences are SGHTA and FQGNSA. The CDR3 loop is CASSLVSAGGDQPQHF.

CDR3 residues: CASSLKLLAGRNNEQFF. The rearrangement links TRBV11-2 to TRBJ2-1; TCRdb designates TRBD2, a call that cannot be tested without DNA. The CDR3 length is 17 residues. CDR1 is SGHAT, CDR2 FQNNGV, per germline.

The rearrangement uses TRBV13 and TRBJ1-1; without DNA, the TCRdb call of TRBD1 cannot be checked. CDR1 and CDR2 (germline): PRHDT, FYEKMQ (reference sequence). This CDR3 is built from 15 residues. The CDR3: CASSEPRTGDTEAFF.

J is TRBJ2-7 and V is TRBV6-1; TCRdb designates TRBD2, a call that cannot be tested without DNA. The CDR3 runs to 15 residues. Germline CDR1 reads MNHNS; CDR2 reads SASEGT. The CDR3 protein is CASRQPGLFSYEQYF.

This chain connects TRBV18 to TRBJ2-7; TCRdb's assignment of TRBD1 cannot be checked, as there is no DNA. CDR3 size: 15 residues. The germline V gene has CDR1 KGHSH and CDR2 LQKENI. The chain's CDR3 is CASSPGDSRGNEQYF.